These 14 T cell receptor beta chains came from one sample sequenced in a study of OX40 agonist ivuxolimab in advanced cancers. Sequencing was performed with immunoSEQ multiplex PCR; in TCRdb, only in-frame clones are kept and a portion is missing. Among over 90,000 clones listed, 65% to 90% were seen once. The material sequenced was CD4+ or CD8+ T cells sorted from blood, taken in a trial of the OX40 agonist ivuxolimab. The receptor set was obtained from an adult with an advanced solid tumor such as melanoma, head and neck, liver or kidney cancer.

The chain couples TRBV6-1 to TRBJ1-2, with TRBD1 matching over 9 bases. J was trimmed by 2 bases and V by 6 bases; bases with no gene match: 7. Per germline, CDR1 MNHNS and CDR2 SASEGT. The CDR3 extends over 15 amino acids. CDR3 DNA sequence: TGTGCCAGCAGGGTAACAGGGGGCCCCAACTATGGCTACACCTTC. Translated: CASRVTGGPNYGYTF.

The CDR3 reads CASTAGITYNEQFF. CDR3 bases: TGTGCCAGCACAGCGGGTATCACCTACAATGAGCAGTTCTTC. The gene calls are TRBV5-8 and TRBJ2-1, with a tentative D call TRBD2 (6 bases). CDR1 and CDR2 from the germline V gene are SGHTS and YDEGEE. Trimming removed 6 bases from V and 2 bases from J, with 12 bases in between. The CDR3 has 14 amino acids. Supplemented by reference TRBV5-8 and TRBJ2-1, the full variable domain reads EAGVTQSPTHLIKTRGQQATLRCSPISGHTSVYWYQQALGLGLQFLLWYDEGEERNRGNFPPRFSGRQFPNYSSELNVNALELEDSALYLCASTAGITYNEQFFGPGTRLTVL.

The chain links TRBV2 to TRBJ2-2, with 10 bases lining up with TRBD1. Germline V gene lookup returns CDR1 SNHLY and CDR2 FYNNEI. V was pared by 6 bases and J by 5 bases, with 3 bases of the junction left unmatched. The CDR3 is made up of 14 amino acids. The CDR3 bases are TGTGCCAGCAGAGACAGGGGGCTGACCGGGGAGCTGTTTTTT. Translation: CASRDRGLTGELFF.

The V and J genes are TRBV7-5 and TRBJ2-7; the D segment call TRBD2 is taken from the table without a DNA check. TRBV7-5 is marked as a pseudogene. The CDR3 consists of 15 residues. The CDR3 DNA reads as TGTGTCAGAAGCTGCCGGGACTTCCTGCCCTACGAGCAGTACTTC. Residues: CVRSCRDFLPYEQYF.

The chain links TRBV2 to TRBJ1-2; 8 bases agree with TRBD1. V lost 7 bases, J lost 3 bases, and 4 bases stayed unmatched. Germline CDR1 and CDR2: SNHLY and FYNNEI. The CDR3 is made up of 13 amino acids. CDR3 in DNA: TGTGCCAGCATGGGACAGGCCGACTATGGCTACACCTTC. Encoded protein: CASMGQADYGYTF.

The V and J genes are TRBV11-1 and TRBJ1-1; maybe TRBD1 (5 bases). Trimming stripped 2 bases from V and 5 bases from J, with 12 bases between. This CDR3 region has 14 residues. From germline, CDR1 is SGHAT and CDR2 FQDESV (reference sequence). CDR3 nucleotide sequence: TGTGCCAGCAGCTTATTGGGGGTAAGAACTGAAGCTTTCTTT. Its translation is CASSLLGVRTEAFF.

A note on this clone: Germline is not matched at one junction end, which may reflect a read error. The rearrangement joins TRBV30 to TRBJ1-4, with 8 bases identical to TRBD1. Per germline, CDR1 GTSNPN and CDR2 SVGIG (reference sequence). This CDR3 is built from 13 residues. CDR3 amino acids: CAWRPYADGQGLF. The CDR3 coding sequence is TGTGCCTGGAGACCCTACGCCGACGGACAGGGACTTTTT.

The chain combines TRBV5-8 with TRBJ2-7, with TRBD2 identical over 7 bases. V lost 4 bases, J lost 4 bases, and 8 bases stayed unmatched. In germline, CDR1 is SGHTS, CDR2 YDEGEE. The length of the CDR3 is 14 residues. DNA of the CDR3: TGTGCCAGCAGCGGCGGGACTACAGCTTACGAGCAGTACTTC. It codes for CASSGGTTAYEQYF.

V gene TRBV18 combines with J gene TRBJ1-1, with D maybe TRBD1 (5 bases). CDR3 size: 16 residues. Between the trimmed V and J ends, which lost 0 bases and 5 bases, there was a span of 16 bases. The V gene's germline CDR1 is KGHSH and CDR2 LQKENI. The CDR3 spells CASSPPSRAVWTEAFF. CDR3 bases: TGTGCCAGCTCACCACCGAGCAGGGCTGTATGGACTGAAGCTTTCTTT.

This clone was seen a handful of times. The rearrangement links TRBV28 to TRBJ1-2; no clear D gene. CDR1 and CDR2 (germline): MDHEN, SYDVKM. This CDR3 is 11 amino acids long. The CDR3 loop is CVSSNNYGYTF. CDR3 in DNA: TGTGTGTCATCCAATAACTATGGCTACACCTTC.

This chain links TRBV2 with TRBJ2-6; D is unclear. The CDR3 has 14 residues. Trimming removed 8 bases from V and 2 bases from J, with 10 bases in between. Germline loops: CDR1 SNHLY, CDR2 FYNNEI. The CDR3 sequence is CASLHEAGANVLTF. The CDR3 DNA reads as TGTGCCAGCCTGCACGAGGCTGGGGCCAACGTCCTGACTTTC.

The CDR3 sequence: CASSGTGDQPQHF. In nucleotides, the CDR3 is TGTGCCAGCTCCGGGACAGGGGATCAGCCCCAGCATTTT. This rearrangement joins TRBV7-8 to TRBJ1-5, with 10 bases that match TRBD1. The ends lost 8 bases at V and 5 bases at J; junction bases unmatched: 3. This CDR3 is 13 amino acids long. CDR1 and CDR2 from the germline V gene are SGHVS and FQNEAQ.

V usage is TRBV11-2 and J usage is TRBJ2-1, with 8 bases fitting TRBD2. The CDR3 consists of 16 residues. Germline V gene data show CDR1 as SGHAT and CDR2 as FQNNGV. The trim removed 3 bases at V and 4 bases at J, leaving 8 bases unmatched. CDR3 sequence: CASSFRAGGNYNEQFF. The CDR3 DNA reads TGTGCCAGCAGCTTTCGGGCGGGAGGAAATTACAATGAGCAGTTCTTC.

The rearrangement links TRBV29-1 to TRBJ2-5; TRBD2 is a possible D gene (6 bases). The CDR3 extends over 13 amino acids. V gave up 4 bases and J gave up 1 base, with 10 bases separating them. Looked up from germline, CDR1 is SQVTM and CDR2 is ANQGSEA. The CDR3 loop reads CSVAGTSQETQYF. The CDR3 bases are TGCAGCGTTGCTGGGACTTCCCAAGAGACCCAGTACTTC.